This T cell receptor (beta chain) was retrieved from a study of T cell responses to AZD1222 COVID-19 vaccine. Study results and limitations: CD4 TCRs associated with vaccination spanned spike, dominating at 160-218 and 743-854. Unmutated regions of variants are reportedly targeted by nearly half of spike-specific TCRs. Repertoire sampling occurred only after the peak T cell response.

The assay was immunoSEQ multiplex PCR, and TCRdb's table has in-frame clones only and misses some. The sample includes under 200,000 clones, just over 90% of them seen just once. Worth noting for this clone: The antigen is unknown. The same CDR3 can be traced to other DNA sequences in this sample.

The receptor was derived from an adult in good health. This sample comprised peripheral blood, obtained on day 0 of MenACWY control vaccination.

The CDR3 sequence: CASSASGGSYEQYF. DNA for the CDR3: TGTGCCAGCAGCGCCTCAGGGGGTTCCTACGAGCAGTACTTC. This chain joins TRBV9 and TRBJ2-7; 7 bases fit TRBD1. Germline V CDR1 and CDR2: SGDLS, YYNGEE. Trimming cost V 3 bases and J 1 base; bases outside gene matches: 4. The CDR3 length is 14 residues.